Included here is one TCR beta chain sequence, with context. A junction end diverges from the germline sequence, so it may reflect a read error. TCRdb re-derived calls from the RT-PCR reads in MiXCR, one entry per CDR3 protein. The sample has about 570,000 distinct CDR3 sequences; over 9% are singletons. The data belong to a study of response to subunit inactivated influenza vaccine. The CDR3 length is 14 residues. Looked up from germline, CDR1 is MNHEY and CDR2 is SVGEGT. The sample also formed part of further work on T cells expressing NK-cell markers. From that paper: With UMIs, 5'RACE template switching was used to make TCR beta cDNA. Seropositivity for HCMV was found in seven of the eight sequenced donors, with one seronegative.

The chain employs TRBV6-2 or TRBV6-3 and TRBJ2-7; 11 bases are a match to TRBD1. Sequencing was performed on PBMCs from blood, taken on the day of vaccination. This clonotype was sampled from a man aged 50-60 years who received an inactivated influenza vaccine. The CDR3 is CATSGTGGPYEQYF. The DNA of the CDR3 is TGTGCCACCAGTGGGACAGGGGGGCCCTACGAGCAGTACTTC.